Each of the 11 T cell receptor beta chains below was sequenced from the same sample in a study of blood T cell repertoires in COVID-19. The method was immunoSEQ multiplex PCR; TCRdb's version includes in-frame clones alone and lacks a portion of them. Among about 250,000 clones, 88% were seen once, and the ten largest hold about 3%. Material: PBMCs or T cells enriched from blood (not recorded which). These receptors were taken from a woman in her forties or fifties who had recovered from COVID-19.

The V and J genes are TRBV4-2 and TRBJ2-3; 9 nucleotides line up with TRBD2. Germline V gene lookup returns CDR1 LGHNA and CDR2 YNFKEQ. The CDR3 extends over 15 amino acids. V lost 5 bases and J lost 0; bases outside the gene matches: 3. The CDR3 protein is CASSYSGSSTDTQYF. The CDR3 DNA reads as TGTGCCAGCAGCTATAGCGGGAGCAGCACAGATACGCAGTATTTT.

The chain employs TRBV19 and TRBJ2-7; 9 bases match TRBD2. This CDR3 is built from 16 residues. V shed 5 bases and J 5 bases; nucleotides not matched to a gene: 13. Germline V gene data show CDR1 as LNHDA and CDR2 as SQIVND (reference sequence). CDR3 DNA sequence: TGTGCCAGTAGTCACCTAGCGGGAATGGTTAACGACGAGCAGTACTTC. Translating it yields CASSHLAGMVNDEQYF.

This rearrangement joins TRBV20-1 to TRBJ1-1, with TRBD1 identical over 7 bases. The CDR3 totals 11 residues. Germline-derived CDR1 and CDR2 are DFQATT and SNEGSKA (reference sequence). Germline trimming cut 6 bases from V and 3 bases from J; bases unmatched to any gene: 1. CDR3 sequence reads: CSADRDTEAFF. The CDR3 DNA reads TGCAGTGCCGACAGGGACACTGAAGCTTTCTTT.

V gene TRBV30 combines with J gene TRBJ2-5; perhaps TRBD1 as D (5 bases). Germline V gives CDR1 GTSNPN, CDR2 SVGIG (reference sequence). This CDR3 region has 12 residues. Trimming removed 4 bases at V and 1 base at J, with 7 bases between. CDR3 loop: CAWTDIQETQYF. In DNA, the CDR3 is TGTGCCTGGACGGACATCCAAGAGACCCAGTACTTC.

The rearrangement uses TRBV11-2 and TRBJ1-1; unclear D gene. The CDR3 consists of 13 residues. Germline V lookup: CDR1 SGHAT, CDR2 FQNNGV. V lost 5 bases and J lost 1, with 8 bases in between. DNA of the CDR3: TGTGCCAGCAGCCAACACGCGAACACTGAAGCTTTCTTT. The encoded protein is CASSQHANTEAFF. The variable domain in full, completed from reference TRBV11-2 and TRBJ1-1, reads EAGVAQSPRYKIIEKRQSVAFWCNPISGHATLYWYQQILGQGPKLLIQFQNNGVVDDSQLPKDRFSAERLKGVDSTLKIQPAKLEDSAVYLCASSQHANTEAFFGQGTRLTVV.

This rearrangement joins TRBV25-1 to TRBJ2-3, with 12 bases identical to TRBD1. Germline values: CDR1 MGHDK, CDR2 SYGVNS. With 6 bases clipped from V and 5 bases from J, the junction kept 9 bases outside the gene matches. The CDR3 is 16 amino acids. The CDR3 loop reads CASRPRDRGPGDTQYF. The CDR3 DNA reads as TGTGCCAGCAGACCCCGGGACAGGGGGCCGGGAGATACGCAGTATTTT.

In nucleotides, the CDR3 is TGTGCCAGCAGTCCGGATGAAAAACTGTTTTTT. Translating gives CASSPDEKLFF. This chain links TRBV12-3 or TRBV12-4 with TRBJ1-4; D gene unclear. Trimming left V 5 bases short and J 6 bases short, with 4 bases between. The CDR3 is 11 residues long.

The genes are TRBV7-9 and TRBJ2-1; 11 bases agree with TRBD1. V shed 5 bases and J 4 bases; nucleotides not matched to a gene: 10. Germline CDR1 is SEHNR and CDR2 is FQNEAQ (reference sequence). CDR3 size: 17 residues. This chain's CDR3 is CASSPLRTGGRYNEQFF. Here the CDR3 DNA reads TGTGCCAGCAGCCCACTCCGGACAGGGGGCCGTTACAATGAGCAGTTCTTC.

This chain joins TRBV30 and TRBJ1-5; D perhaps matches TRBD1 (6 bases). CDR1 and CDR2 from the germline V gene are GTSNPN and SVGIG (reference sequence). Trimming pared 5 bases from V and 3 bases from J, leaving 11 bases between. The CDR3 loop spans 13 amino acids. The CDR3 DNA is TGTGCCTGGGGGACATTCAACAATCAGCCCCAGCATTTT. Encoded protein: CAWGTFNNQPQHF.

The chain combines TRBV1 with TRBJ2-1; the table gives TRBD2 as D, unverified against the DNA. TRBV1 is tagged as a pseudogene. The CDR3 has 16 residues. The CDR3 here is CTSSLVPGLAYNEQFF. CDR3 sequence (DNA): TGCACCAGCAGCCTGGTGCCGGGACTAGCTTACAATGAGCAGTTCTTC.

The CDR3 coding sequence is TGTGCCAGCAGCAGGGTCTATGGGCCCTACGAGCAGTACTTC. This sequence encodes CASSRVYGPYEQYF. This chain links TRBV19 with TRBJ2-7; perhaps TRBD1 as D (5 bases). This CDR3 spans 14 amino acids. The germline gives CDR1 LNHDA, CDR2 SQIVND (reference sequence). Trimming took off 9 bases at V and 2 bases at J, with 17 bases between the two ends. The whole variable domain, remainder taken from reference TRBV19 and TRBJ2-7, is DGGITQSPKYLFRKEGQNVTLSCEQNLNHDAMYWYRQDPGQGLRLIYYSQIVNDFQKGDIAEGYSVSREKKESFPLTVTSAQKNPTAFYLCASSRVYGPYEQYFGPGTRLTVT.